This record covers a single TCR beta chain. Its antigen is currently not known. Qualities for individual bases were not recorded, and no much larger clone is one base off. This sample was taken from a study of spatial heterogeneity in lung cancer (dated by TCRdb to about 2019). The study in broad terms: The donors were some 76 patients from the lung TRACERx cohort who had early-stage, untreated non-small cell lung cancer. Follow-up PBMC samples were sequenced whenever available, and the median time to follow-up was 2 to 3 years after resection. More beta-chain than alpha-chain transcripts were consistently detected, likely reflecting higher beta-chain transcript abundance. In the raw uncorrected reads, each unique combination of TCR and UMI appeared more than ten times on average. TCR alpha and beta repertoires were quantitatively compared across multiple tumor regions, matched nontumor lung and blood in non-small cell lung cancer. Nonsynonymous mutation counts, determined by whole-exome sequencing of tumor tissue, were related to features of the TCR repertoire. Both alpha and beta chains were TCR-sequenced in samples taken at surgery, namely 220 tumor regions, fewer than 80 matched nontumor lung samples and 45 to 60 PBMC samples.

The method behind the library was 5' RACE. Sequencing instrument: NextSeq 500. The TCR library protocol attached a unique molecular identifier to each TCR cDNA molecule to allow correction of PCR and sequencing errors. On the authors' methods: Decombinator tools were used for TCR identification, UMI-based error correction and CDR3 extraction. TCRs above a frequency of 2 per 1,000, corresponding to the top 1% of the tumor frequency distribution, were defined as expanded. Renyi diversity was computed with the R vegan package after each repertoire had been subsampled 100 times to 5,000 TCRs. To build CDR3 similarity networks, amino acid triplet string-kernel similarity was used, and CDR3s were connected when their pairwise similarity was above 0.82. TCRdb redid the processing of the public reads, applying fastp at Q25 and MiXCR, and retained in-frame beta chains. Every CDR3 protein is listed once, alongside the most common genes and DNA of its rows. For this entry, the V and J calls and clone size follow TCRdb and not the study's own pipeline. The sample contains under 150,000 distinct CDR3 sequences, more than 9% of them found a single time. Clones ranked in the top ten supply 16% of the sample.

This sample's time point label indicates: blood at routine non-recurrence follow-up after resection. Without any cell sorting, TCR sequencing was performed on whole RNA extracted either from tumor and nontumor lung tissue or from cryopreserved PBMC samples. Only patients for whom sufficient RNA was available from at least two tumor regions were selected for TCR sequencing. Cut back by 6 bases and 6 bases, the V and J ends lie 15 bases apart. The germline V gene encodes CDR1 KGHSH and CDR2 LQKENI. The CDR3 sequence holds 14 residues, the cysteine and phenylalanine included. The kept DNA is CDR3 alone, 42 bases in frame from the first base. Beyond this particular receptor, the publication reports: Ubiquitous expanded tumor TCRs showed up in blood more often at tumor resection than at routine follow-up. Comparisons of baseline and follow-up blood repertoires included only around 15 patients. Confirming at a functional level the hypothesis that regional TCRs recognize regional mutations was considered to require additional single-cell paired TCR alpha and beta sequencing.

This material consisted of PBMCs, taken at follow-up. The source of this sequence is a male donor with early-stage non-small cell lung cancer. The rearranged chain carries TRBV18 and TRBJ1-5, with no confidently assigned D gene. The CDR3 has the sequence CASSFKDFGQPQHF. The DNA sequence follows: TGTGCCAGCTCCTTCAAGGATTTCGGTCAGCCCCAGCATTTT.